This TCR beta chain was documented in a study of cytomegalovirus exposure and HLA in healthy donors (dated 2017 in TCRdb). As for the study more broadly: An earlier analysis of several hundred of the donors reported over 250 Gb of sequence data and 95 million to 130 million unique TCR beta sequences obtained from around 170 million T cells. Around 330 gigabases of sequencing data and roughly 81 million unique TCR sequences made up an early release that covered under 750 HLA-typed donors. The genetic ancestry cluster associated with self-reported Caucasian donors included over 80% of the roughly 360 genotyped donors. The study aimed to test whether signatures of past pathogen exposure could be identified by cataloging public T cell receptors. The study profiled the T cell repertoires of hundreds of subjects by immunosequencing and related them to cytomegalovirus serostatus. Besides the first cohort of more than 650 subjects, a separate validation cohort made up of roughly 130 different subjects was used. To predict cytomegalovirus infection status, the study brought together high-throughput TCR immunosequencing, statistical association of individual TCRs with disease status, and machine learning. To study patterns of TCR occurrence, a later analysis re-analyzed previously published TCR beta repertoires from around 700 donors and added high-resolution HLA genotyping. The later analysis used no new phenotypic data to find candidate immune exposures, relying instead on TCR beta sequences and their occurrence across donors. An earlier analysis of 587 of the donors used high-throughput TCR beta sequencing to judge whether each TCR beta V gene segment behaved as functional or pseudogenic. Donor age, sex, ethnicity and CMV serostatus were compiled together with the repertoire data. In a later genetic analysis, genome-wide SNP genotypes for about 65% of the 666 donors were used, and that subset was treated as a discovery cohort. All discovery cohort repertoires had been generated using a single sequencing platform. HLA typing covered class I and class II loci at four-digit resolution. Typing coverage varied by locus: roughly 629-640 donors for A, B, C, DRB1 and DQB1; roughly 520 for DQA1; about 570 for DPA1; around 450 for DPB1. Several DR-DQ haplotypes were handled as single units for association and clustering, since linkage in the cohort was strong. Among some 410 genotyped donors of the cohort, an average of 235,054 unique TCR beta nucleotide sequences were sequenced per donor, 15% to 20% of them non-productive.

Libraries were constructed by the immunoSEQ multiplex PCR assay. For the multiplex PCR, a mixture combining 60 forward primers for TCR Vbeta segments and 13 reverse primers for TCR Jbeta segments was used. Amplification of the CDR3 region of rearranged TCR beta genes was performed with a multiplex PCR assay on genomic DNA. On the Illumina HiSeq System, the amplified TCR beta libraries were sequenced as 87-base-pair reads. The authors' analysis ran thus. A later analysis tallied tens of millions of unique TCR beta chains across the 666 repertoires, and approximately 9.9 million of those chains were shared by two or more donors. A nearest-neighbor algorithm error-corrected the raw reads and collapsed the reads into unique sequences, merging closely related sequences to remove PCR and sequencing errors. CDR3 sequences were aligned to IMGT reference sequences to assign V, D and J gene segments. Each retained sequence needed at least a six-nucleotide match to both a V gene segment and a J gene segment. A rearrangement counted as productive if the CDR3 had no stop codons and remained in frame with V and J, and every other rearrangement counted as non-productive. CDR3 was defined by IMGT convention, running from the second conserved V-encoded cysteine to the conserved J-encoded phenylalanine. In an earlier analysis of just under 600 of the donors, sequences lacking an unambiguous match to a single V gene segment were excluded. An earlier analysis of some 610 of the donors called V segments functional above 56.7% productive rearrangements and segregating when the between-donor standard deviation exceeded 5%. A statistical classification framework was built for diagnosing cytomegalovirus status from the catalog of TCR beta chain sequences. V and J gene assignment, in a later analysis, came from comparing TCR nucleotide sequences with IMGT/GENE-DB human TR gene sequences. In a later analysis, CDR3 sequences and most-parsimonious VDJ recombination scenarios were assigned using the TCRdist pipeline. In a later analysis, every TCR beta chain was defined by the combination of its CDR3 amino acid sequence and its V-gene family, and reads without a unique V-gene family were dropped. As a way to deal with suspected cross-contamination and a sequencing artifact, a later analysis dropped over 550 nucleotide sequences that were highly shared and had low generation probability. A later analysis calculated a clonal expansion index for each public chain from normalized within-repertoire ranks of inferred template counts. A later analysis computed generation probabilities with a VDJ recombination model fitted to out-of-frame rearrangements, and checked the results against IGoR. In a later analysis, hypergeometric tests were used to score TCR-TCR, TCR-HLA and TCR-CMV co-occurrence, with a repertoire-size bias correction applied to TCR pairs. In a later analysis, false discovery rates were estimated by permuting HLA or CMV assignments 20 times. A later analysis grouped co-occurring TCRs with DBSCAN, adding TCRdist sequence similarity when clustering within HLA-allele-positive subsets. Repertoires with fewer than 30,000 or more than 120,000 public chains were left out of co-occurrence clustering, as were four to six repertoires with anomalous nucleotide sharing. Here the immuneACCESS table is served through TCRdb, limited to in-frame sequences with V and J called. Missing clones are a known gap in these copies; in checked studies unresolved V genes cover under half, and the rest lacks a known reason. V, J and clone size derive from that table, while D and trimming were established from the DNA sequence. The sample profile shows roughly 88,000 clones; just under 70% of them were found once. The ten largest make up roughly 2.8% of the sample.

In total, over 600 healthy bone marrow donors made up the cohort. All cohort members were sampled while nominally healthy, although unrecorded immune exposures were likely present. The donor was CMV seronegative and belonged to the group of approximately 320 seronegative cohort members. A peripheral blood sample was collected from each donor, and TCR beta sequencing was performed on peripheral blood mononuclear cells. The Qiagen DNeasy Blood Extraction Kit was used to extract genomic DNA from the blood cell samples. What the work shows at the level of the full study, not this receptor alone: In an earlier analysis of about 550 of the donors, most TCR beta V segments were observed in productive rearrangements about 87% or about 30% of the time, broadly matching IMGT annotations. The authors suggested that the approach could potentially be extended to other disease states and immunological phenotypes. According to a later analysis, parvovirus B19, influenza, CMV and Epstein-Barr virus appeared linked to several top co-occurrence clusters. Linkage disequilibrium might explain the correlated functional status among segregating V segments, but an unknown experimental factor could not be ruled out. Approximately 16 rarely observed V segments, including chromosome 9 orphons, were excluded from the earlier analysis of approximately 600 of the donors because counts were too low. This cohort had only TCR beta chains sequenced, and the lack of alpha or paired-chain data limited which features could be detected. According to a later analysis, TCR association rates differed among HLA loci, with DRB1 alleles showing the most associated TCRs and HLA-C alleles showing the fewest. Some IMGT-functional V segments, including TRBV6-2 and TRBV6-3, could not be told apart with the 87-base-pair reads, so those segments were excluded. A group of highly shared sequence variants was considered likely to be a technical artifact of the sequencing pipeline. Cytomegalovirus status was reported to be diagnosed by the classifier with high specificity and sensitivity in both the original and validation cohorts. Presence/absence analyses assumed roughly uniform sequencing depth across donors, an assumption that may not hold. In vitro tests confirmed that a few of the cytomegalovirus-associated TCR beta chains recognize cytomegalovirus antigens. The only immune exposure information available for the cohort was CMV serostatus. A later genetic analysis reported fewer N-insertions in productive TCRs among donors in an Asian-associated ancestry cluster than the roughly 620-donor mean. In a later analysis, HLA-associated TCR beta chains were found to be more clonally expanded and to have lower generation probabilities than equally common non-associated chains. Across donors, most TCR sequences were observed very rarely, whereas some public TCRs were present in many individuals. In a later analysis, most CMV-associated TCR beta chains were found to appear HLA-restricted, with HLA associations seemingly driven largely by CMV exposure. HLA typing was unavailable for some donors at each locus, so association tests used only the typed subset. The study listed 164 TCR beta chains as associated with cytomegalovirus. A later analysis associated 16,951 TCR beta sequences with specific HLA alleles at a false discovery rate of 0.05. In a later genetic analysis, a missense DCLRE1C variant was associated with V-gene and J-gene trimming of TCR beta chains, and the association was replicated in an independent cohort. A further reported finding was that TCR beta sequences accurately predicted the HLA-A and HLA-B alleles for most subjects in the first cohort. Assigning TCR associations to individual alleles was difficult when HLA alleles, especially DR and DQ, strongly co-occurred.

Turning to this clone: The specificity of this receptor is unknown. Per-nucleotide qualities are absent, and no much larger clonotype sits a single base away.

The CDR3 covers 15 residues, taking in both the cysteine and the phenylalanine. The read is trimmed to its CDR3 DNA, 45 bases read in frame from base 1. Taken from the germline V gene (reference sequence), the CDR1 and CDR2 loops are LNHDA and SQIVND. Trimming accounts for 5 bases at V and 7 bases at J, while the number of junction bases matched to no gene is 6. The chain employs TRBV19 and TRBJ1-5; TRBD1 lines up with 12 middle nucleotides. The source material was PBMCs. The clonotype was recovered from a man aged 50-59 years in good health and CMV-seronegative. The sequenced DNA is TGTGCCAGTAGTTTGGGGGACAGGGGGCTACAGCCCCAGCATTTT. The encoded protein is CASSLGDRGLQPQHF.